A few counts support the clone carrying this T cell receptor (beta chain). What it recognizes is unknown. This entry belongs to a study of T-cell reconstitution after alpha-beta-depleted transplantation in children. Study-level points and caveats: After transplant, at about two months, alpha-beta T cells were reportedly derived from several hundred expanded graft clones.

Unique molecular identifiers tagged the TCRbeta library. Via MiXCR, TCRdb re-called the PCR reads, giving one row per CDR3 protein. Seen here are more than 500,000 distinct CDR3 sequences, approximately 10% observed once, and the top ten hold approximately 15%. After removal of 6 bases from V and 1 base from J, the junction contained 13 bases not matched to a gene. The CDR3 loop spans 18 amino acids. Germline V gene lookup returns CDR1 LNHDA and CDR2 SQIVND (reference sequence). The specimen comprised PBMCs, mostly from graft donor cells, sampled 180 days after TCRalphabeta/CD19-depleted stem cell transplant. This TCR was recovered from a female patient aged 2 to 10 who had a stem cell transplant for aplastic anemia, so the T cells may come from the graft donor. The chain carries TRBV19 and TRBJ1-5; 9 nucleotides agree with TRBD1. The CDR3 protein is CASSTTGTGRGSNQPQHF. CDR3 bases: TGTGCCAGTAGCACAACCGGGACAGGGAGGGGGAGCAATCAGCCCCAGCATTTT.